This entry is about one TCR beta chain. The antigen remains unidentified. These data are taken from a study of radiation and T cells in renal cell carcinoma. Deletions cut 8 bases from V and 7 bases from J, with 18 bases between. This CDR3 is built from 13 residues. Per germline, CDR1 MNHEY and CDR2 SVGAGI. Time point defined: blood 4 weeks post-SBRT, at nephrectomy. Stated treatment: 15 Gy SBRT to primary tumor, nephrectomy 4 weeks later. Clear cell pathology was present in this patient's renal cell carcinoma. The study's findings and limits: Top tumor clonotypes rose in blood 2 weeks post-radiation, then contracted.

Sequenced by immunoSEQ multiplex PCR; TCRdb stores in-frame clones only, minus some. The sample includes approximately 150,000 clones, around 88% of them seen just once. This sequence joins TRBV6-5 and TRBJ2-7; TRBD2 is a possible D gene (7 bases). This receptor was taken from a woman in her 50s with renal cell carcinoma. Material: blood, obtained from a patient whose treatment included radiotherapy and nephrectomy. The CDR3 reads CASGGAAKGEQYF. The CDR3 DNA is TGTGCCAGCGGGGGGGCAGCGAAGGGGGAGCAGTACTTC.